A selection of T cell receptor beta chains follows, all from one sample in a study of blood T cell repertoires in COVID-19. Measured with immunoSEQ multiplex PCR; TCRdb has only the in-frame clones, and not every one. The repertoire holds about 110,000 clones, with roughly four fifths as singletons. The specimen sequenced was peripheral blood. Source of these receptors: a man between 65 and 79 years old with acute or convalescent COVID-19. The CDR3 runs from the conserved cysteine through the conserved F or W. Each record gives: D gene, J gene, V gene, clone size, CDR3 DNA, CDR3 protein. A D gene is named only where the DNA matches it firmly. Expanded clones are given a class, and other clones once, few, many or no size at all.

d_gene: TRBD1; j_gene: TRBJ1-2; v_gene: TRBV7-6; abundance: NA; CDR3nt: TGTGCCAGCAGCTCGGGACAGGGCGATGGCTACACCTTC; CDR3aa: CASSSGQGDGYTF
d_gene: TRBD2; j_gene: TRBJ2-7; v_gene: TRBV6-1; abundance: NA; CDR3nt: TGTGCCAGCAGTGAGCGGGGGAGAATTGAGCAGTACTTC; CDR3aa: CASSERGRIEQYF
d_gene: NA; j_gene: TRBJ2-1; v_gene: TRBV19; abundance: NA; CDR3nt: TGTGCCAGTAGTATAGAACCTCGCGGGACGATCGGATACAATGAGCAGTTCTTC; CDR3aa: CASSIEPRGTIGYNEQFF
d_gene: NA; j_gene: TRBJ2-3; v_gene: TRBV29-1; abundance: NA; CDR3nt: TGCAGCGTCGTTGAAGGCCAGGGTGGTACGCAGTATTTT; CDR3aa: CSVVEGQGGTQYF
d_gene: NA; j_gene: TRBJ1-1; v_gene: TRBV29-1; abundance: few; CDR3nt: TGCAGCGTTGTCATGGTATTGGGCCAGGGCCCTTTCTTT; CDR3aa: CSVVMVLGQGPFF
d_gene: NA; j_gene: TRBJ1-2; v_gene: TRBV28; abundance: NA; CDR3nt: TGTGCCAGCAGTGAGAATTACTATGGCTACACCTTC; CDR3aa: CASSENYYGYTF
d_gene: TRBD1; j_gene: TRBJ2-4; v_gene: TRBV7-3; abundance: NA; CDR3nt: TGTGCCAGCAGCAGGGACAGTAAAGACATTCAGTACTTC; CDR3aa: CASSRDSKDIQYF
d_gene: NA; j_gene: TRBJ1-6; v_gene: TRBV5-1; abundance: NA; CDR3nt: TGCGCCAGCAGCTTTGACTCGGCCGATTCACCCCTCCACTTT; CDR3aa: CASSFDSADSPLHF
d_gene: NA; j_gene: TRBJ2-2; v_gene: TRBV5-1; abundance: NA; CDR3nt: TGCGCCAGCAGCTTGGAGTCGGACACCGGGGAGCTGTTTTTT; CDR3aa: CASSLESDTGELFF
d_gene: TRBD1; j_gene: TRBJ1-4; v_gene: TRBV28; abundance: NA; CDR3nt: TGTGCCAGCAGTTTAGGTTCAGGGGGCAGTGGTGAAAAACTGTTTTTT; CDR3aa: CASSLGSGGSGEKLFF
d_gene: TRBD1; j_gene: TRBJ1-1; v_gene: TRBV5-6; abundance: NA; CDR3nt: TGTGCCAGCAGCCCACTGGGACAGGGTACGACTGAAGCTTTCTTT; CDR3aa: CASSPLGQGTTEAFF
d_gene: TRBD1; j_gene: TRBJ1-6; v_gene: TRBV5-1; abundance: NA; CDR3nt: TGCGCCAGCAGAACCGGGACAGGGGATTCACCCCTCCACTTT; CDR3aa: CASRTGTGDSPLHF
d_gene: NA; j_gene: TRBJ2-2; v_gene: TRBV6-5; abundance: once; CDR3nt: TGTGCCAGCAGGAGAGCGAACACCGGGGAGCTGTTTTTT; CDR3aa: CASRRANTGELFF